These 29 T cell receptor beta chains came from one sample sequenced in a study of cytomegalovirus exposure and HLA in healthy donors. Researchers ran the PCR with 60 Vbeta and 13 Jbeta primers. Libraries were prepared by immunoSEQ multiplex PCR; TCRdb keeps only in-frame clonotypes and omits some of them. The table records 120,000 or so clones, approximately 80% of them present only once. The sample was PBMCs. Source of these receptors: a woman between 18 and 30 years old in good health and CMV-seronegative.

For the CDR3, the DNA is TGTGCCAGCAGTGAACGTTGGGGGCCCAATCAGCCCCAGCATTTT. Translating gives CASSERWGPNQPQHF. The chain is built from TRBV6-1 and TRBJ1-5; D may be TRBD1 (6 bases). The CDR3 runs 15 residues. Germline V lookup: CDR1 MNHNS, CDR2 SASEGT. Trimming left V 2 bases short and J 3 bases short, with 11 bases between.

This rearrangement joins TRBV6-5 to TRBJ2-7; 10 bases align to TRBD1. V lost 8 bases to trimming and J lost 3 bases; unmatched junction nucleotides: 10. This CDR3 is built from 15 residues. Looked up from germline, CDR1 is MNHEY and CDR2 is SVGAGI. The chain's CDR3 is CASRRGQGVYYEQYF. DNA of the CDR3: TGTGCCAGCCGGCGAGGACAGGGGGTTTACTACGAGCAGTACTTC.

The gene calls are TRBV30 and TRBJ2-2, with D perhaps matching TRBD1 (5 bases). This CDR3 comprises 13 residues. The V and J ends lost 0 bases and 8 bases respectively, with 10 bases between them. The V gene's germline CDR1 is GTSNPN and CDR2 SVGIG (reference sequence). The CDR3 sequence: CAWSVGAPGELFF. DNA of the CDR3: TGTGCCTGGAGTGTAGGGGCACCTGGGGAGCTGTTTTTT.

This chain joins TRBV6-5 and TRBJ2-3; 7 bases map to TRBD2. The J segment lost 3 bases and the V segment lost 6 bases, leaving 9 bases of the junction unmatched. Germline-derived CDR1 and CDR2 are MNHEY and SVGAGI. The CDR3 has 15 residues. The CDR3 bases are TGTGCCAGCAGCCGGGGAGGGGCCCAAACAGATACGCAGTATTTT. Translated, it gives CASSRGGAQTDTQYF.

The gene calls are TRBV20-1 and TRBJ1-1; no clear D. The CDR3 sequence is 11 residues long. V was trimmed by 6 bases and J by 0 bases, leaving 5 bases between them. Germline loops: CDR1 DFQATT, CDR2 SNEGSKA (reference sequence). The CDR3 here is CSAPVNTEAFF. CDR3 coding DNA: TGCAGTGCCCCGGTGAACACTGAAGCTTTCTTT.

This clone showed up just once. The gene calls are TRBV14 and TRBJ2-3; TRBD1 might be the D (6 bases). CDR3 length: 18 residues. Germline V lookup: CDR1 SGHDN, CDR2 FVKESK. Trimming stripped 3 bases from V and 2 bases from J, with 21 bases between. The CDR3 reads CASSHLTGPKNPTDTQYF. The CDR3 bases are TGTGCCAGCAGCCATCTGACAGGCCCTAAAAACCCCACAGATACGCAGTATTTT. Variable domain in full (rest from reference TRBV14 and TRBJ2-3): EAGVTQFPSHSVIEKGQTVTLRCDPISGHDNLYWYRRVMGKEIKFLLHFVKESKQDESGMPNNRFLAERTGGTYSTLKVQPAELEDSGVYFCASSHLTGPKNPTDTQYFGPGTRLTVL.

The CDR3 loop is CATSSLEGGTYAFF. CDR3 nucleotides: TGTGCCACCAGCAGTCTGGAGGGAGGGACGTACGCTTTCTTT. V is TRBV15 and J is TRBJ1-1; D possibly corresponds to TRBD1 (5 bases). Trimming took off 3 bases at V and 11 bases at J, with 19 bases between the two ends. From germline, CDR1 is LNHNV and CDR2 YYDKDF (reference sequence). The CDR3 has 14 amino acids.

This chain joins TRBV5-1 and TRBJ2-3; 10 nucleotides align to TRBD2. The CDR3 is made up of 15 amino acids. Per germline, CDR1 SGHRS and CDR2 YFSETQ. The ends lost 4 bases at V and 3 bases at J; junction bases unmatched: 5. CDR3 region: CASSIGLAVTDTQYF. The CDR3 region has the DNA TGCGCCAGCAGCATAGGACTAGCGGTTACAGATACGCAGTATTTT.

This clone was observed a few times. The chain couples TRBV30 to TRBJ1-2; D is unresolved. This CDR3 is built from 12 residues. The ends were cut back, 4 bases at V and 8 bases at J, with 14 bases in the middle. Germline values: CDR1 GTSNPN, CDR2 SVGIG (reference sequence). The CDR3 loop reads CAWTPQALGYTF. The CDR3 DNA follows: TGTGCCTGGACTCCTCAGGCACTGGGCTACACCTTC. Variable domain in full (rest from reference TRBV30 and TRBJ1-2): SQTIHQWPATLVQPVGSPLSLECTVEGTSNPNLYWYRQAAGRGLQLLFYSVGIGQISSEVPQNLSASRPQDRQFILSSKKLLLSDSGFYLCAWTPQALGYTFGSGTRLTVV.

The chain has TRBV4-1 and TRBJ1-1, with D possibly matching TRBD1 (6 bases). V was shortened by 1 base and J by 1 base, with 10 bases between the two germline ends. Germline V CDR1 and CDR2: MGHRA, YSYEKL. The CDR3 spans 15 residues. CDR3 in DNA: TGCGCCAGCAGCCAAGGTCTGGGGGCGAACACTGAAGCTTTCTTT. It yields the protein CASSQGLGANTEAFF.

This chain joins TRBV19 and TRBJ2-7; 11 bases line up with TRBD2. With 5 bases clipped from V and 4 bases from J, the junction kept 16 bases outside the gene matches. This CDR3 has 18 residues. Germline CDR1 is LNHDA and CDR2 is SQIVND (reference sequence). CDR3 protein: CASSPGTSGSYFSYEQYF. The DNA for the CDR3 is TGTGCCAGTAGTCCCGGGACTAGCGGATCCTATTTCTCTTACGAGCAGTACTTC. The whole variable domain, filled in from reference TRBV19 and TRBJ2-7, reads DGGITQSPKYLFRKEGQNVTLSCEQNLNHDAMYWYRQDPGQGLRLIYYSQIVNDFQKGDIAEGYSVSREKKESFPLTVTSAQKNPTAFYLCASSPGTSGSYFSYEQYFGPGTRLTVT.

This chain uses TRBV4-1 with TRBJ1-1, with unresolved D. Germline CDR1 is MGHRA and CDR2 is YSYEKL. This CDR3 spans 13 amino acids. Trimming stripped 6 bases from V and 5 bases from J, with 13 bases between. CDR3 in amino acids: CASSFNAETEAFF. As DNA, the CDR3 is TGCGCCAGCAGTTTCAATGCGGAGACTGAAGCTTTCTTT.

This rearrangement joins TRBV18 to TRBJ1-2; 7 bases map to TRBD1. The CDR3 loop spans 14 amino acids. Germline CDR1 KGHSH, CDR2 LQKENI. Trimming cost V 1 base and J 8 bases; bases outside gene matches: 7. The CDR3 sequence is CASSPRDRRVGYTF. DNA for the CDR3: TGTGCCAGCTCACCACGGGACAGAAGAGTAGGCTACACCTTC.

CDR3 sequence (DNA): TGCGCCAGCAGCGCTCAGGGGTTGGGCACTGAAGCTTTCTTT. Protein product: CASSAQGLGTEAFF. The chain employs TRBV5-1 and TRBJ1-1; maybe TRBD1 (6 bases). This CDR3 contains 14 residues. In germline, CDR1 is SGHRS, CDR2 YFSETQ. The V end lost 4 bases, the J end lost 4 bases, and 14 bases lay between the germline ends.

This clone has just a few counts. This chain joins TRBV5-5 and TRBJ2-7; D may be TRBD1 (5 bases). The germline V and J ends were trimmed by 1 base and 2 bases, with 13 bases remaining between them. The CDR3 runs 15 residues. Germline V lookup: CDR1 SGHKS, CDR2 YYEKEE (reference sequence). This CDR3 reads CASSLRRQNPYEQYF. The CDR3 nucleotides read TGTGCCAGCAGCTTGCGCCGACAGAATCCCTACGAGCAGTACTTC.

This chain links TRBV5-6 with TRBJ1-4, with a weak D call TRBD1 (5 bases). The CDR3 sequence is 15 residues long. Trimming pared 3 bases from V and 2 bases from J, leaving 11 bases between. Per germline, CDR1 SGHDT and CDR2 YYEEEE. CDR3 in DNA: TGTGCCAGCAGCTGGCCCGGGGGGACTAATGAAAAACTGTTTTTT. Translation: CASSWPGGTNEKLFF.

The chain links TRBV7-9 to TRBJ2-6; TRBD1 aligns across 9 bases. J was trimmed by 7 bases and V by 2 bases; bases with no gene match: 9. The CDR3 contains 17 residues. In germline, CDR1 is SEHNR, CDR2 FQNEAQ (reference sequence). CDR3 loop: CASSLPGQGFRANVLTF. CDR3 nucleotide sequence: TGTGCCAGCAGCTTACCGGGACAGGGCTTTCGAGCCAACGTCCTGACTTTC.

Regarding this clone: The junction departs from germline at one end; a sequencing error may be responsible. This chain links TRBV6-1 with TRBJ2-6, with D possibly matching TRBD1 (5 bases). This CDR3 has 12 residues. Germline V gives CDR1 MNHNS, CDR2 SASEGT. The CDR3 sequence is CASSFGANGLTF. CDR3 sequence (DNA): TGTGCCAGCTCGTTTGGGGCCAACGGCCTGACTTTC.

The chain recombines TRBV7-2 with TRBJ2-7, with D possibly being TRBD1 (6 bases). The CDR3 loop spans 14 amino acids. V shed 5 bases and J shed 8 bases, with 19 bases lying between them. CDR1 is SGHTA and CDR2 is FQGNSA in the germline V gene. CDR3 sequence reads: CASSPLGQLLQQYF. The CDR3 DNA follows: TGTGCCAGCAGCCCACTAGGACAGCTTCTCCAGCAGTACTTC. Drawing the rest from reference TRBV7-2 and TRBJ2-7, the complete variable domain is GAGVSQSPSNKVTEKGKDVELRCDPISGHTALYWYRQSLGQGLEFLIYFQGNSAPDKSGLPSDRFSAERTGGSVSTLTIQRTQQEDSAVYLCASSPLGQLLQQYFGPGTRLTVT.

The rearrangement joins TRBV2 to TRBJ1-6; 7 bases agree with TRBD1. The CDR3 sequence is 14 residues long. The V gene's germline CDR1 is SNHLY and CDR2 FYNNEI. V shed 7 bases, J shed 9 bases, and the junction held 9 bases outside the gene matches. DNA for the CDR3: TGTGCCAGCAAACGACAGGGAGTCGGTTCACCCCTCCACTTT. Translating gives CASKRQGVGSPLHF. The complete variable domain, with remaining parts taken from reference TRBV2 and TRBJ1-6, reads EPEVTQTPSHQVTQMGQEVILRCVPISNHLYFYWYRQILGQKVEFLVSFYNNEISEKSEIFDDQFSVERPDGSNFTLKIRSTKLEDSAMYFCASKRQGVGSPLHFGNGTRLTVT.

This clone has only one observation. The chain employs TRBV18 and TRBJ1-1, with D unresolved. Germline values: CDR1 KGHSH, CDR2 LQKENI. Trimming cost V 4 bases and J 1 base, with 7 bases left between them. The CDR3 is 13 amino acids. CDR3 in amino acids: CASSLQSNTEAFF. CDR3 bases: TGTGCCAGCTCACTCCAATCGAACACTGAAGCTTTCTTT.

The chain recombines TRBV6-6 with TRBJ1-5, with 7 bases identical to TRBD1. The CDR3 has 13 residues. The germline V gene encodes CDR1 MNHNY and CDR2 SVGAGI (reference sequence). V lost 7 bases, J lost 4 bases, and 4 bases stayed unmatched. The CDR3, as DNA: TGTGCCAGCACTGGACAGGCTAATCAGCCCCAGCATTTT. Translated, it gives CASTGQANQPQHF.

V is TRBV6-1 and J is TRBJ2-1, with 7 nucleotides matching TRBD2. Germline loops: CDR1 MNHNS, CDR2 SASEGT. CDR3 length: 14 amino acids. J lost 1 base, V lost 8 bases, and 5 bases had no gene match. In DNA, the CDR3 is TGTGCCAGCGCGGGAGAGTGGTCCTACAATGAGCAGTTCTTC. Translating it yields CASAGEWSYNEQFF.

The table lists this clone with a count of one. The chain links TRBV11-2 to TRBJ1-1; 9 nucleotides align to TRBD1. Germline CDR1 and CDR2: SGHAT and FQNNGV. J gave up 0 bases and V 5 bases, and 13 bases lay outside the gene matches. The CDR3 covers 18 residues. CDR3: CASSTKTGGFGLNTEAFF. The CDR3 nucleotides read TGTGCCAGCAGCACGAAGACAGGGGGATTCGGCCTGAACACTGAAGCTTTCTTT.

The J gene is TRBJ1-2, the V gene TRBV27, with TRBD1 as a possible D gene (6 bases). Trimming shortened V by 5 bases and J by 8 bases, and 12 bases separated the two germline ends. Germline V gene sequence: CDR1 MNHEY, CDR2 SMNVEV (reference sequence). The CDR3 loop spans 12 amino acids. The CDR3 here is CASSATGSGYTF. The CDR3 DNA sequence: TGTGCCAGCAGTGCGACAGGTTCGGGCTACACCTTC.

The gene calls are TRBV5-6 and TRBJ2-2; 7 nucleotides align to TRBD2. J gave up 1 base and V 2 bases, and 8 bases lay outside the gene matches. The CDR3 covers 17 residues. Germline lookup yields CDR1 SGHDT and CDR2 YYEEEE. The CDR3 sequence is CASSLYPPSGNTGELFF. The CDR3 DNA reads TGTGCCAGCAGCTTATACCCCCCTAGCGGGAACACCGGGGAGCTGTTTTTT.

This clone was recorded once. This chain connects TRBV19 to TRBJ2-6; D is possibly TRBD1 (6 bases). Trimming removed 4 bases from V and 4 bases from J, with 14 bases in between. This CDR3 spans 16 amino acids. Looked up from germline, CDR1 is LNHDA and CDR2 is SQIVND (reference sequence). The CDR3 DNA reads as TGTGCCAGTAGTAGACAGGCCCTGGGGGGGGCCAACGTCCTGACTTTC. Translating it yields CASSRQALGGANVLTF.

This clone has only a few counts. The gene calls are TRBV5-1 and TRBJ1-2; 7 nucleotides match TRBD1. J gave up 5 bases and V 6 bases, and 28 bases lay outside the gene matches. The length of the CDR3 is 20 residues. CDR1 and CDR2 (germline): SGHRS, YFSETQ. The CDR3 region is CASKPLGSPSDRTPQYGYTF. CDR3 nucleotide sequence: TGCGCCAGCAAGCCGCTAGGAAGCCCCTCGGACAGGACCCCGCAATATGGCTACACCTTC. Variable domain in full (rest from reference TRBV5-1 and TRBJ1-2): KAGVTQTPRYLIKTRGQQVTLSCSPISGHRSVSWYQQTPGQGLQFLFEYFSETQRNKGNFPGRFSGRQFSNSRSEMNVSTLELGDSALYLCASKPLGSPSDRTPQYGYTFGSGTRLTVV.

The rearrangement joins TRBV5-1 to TRBJ2-2; 7 nucleotides align to TRBD2. Germline CDR1 and CDR2: SGHRS and YFSETQ. The junction had 5 bases not matched to a gene; V was cut back by 3 bases and J by 3 bases. This CDR3 comprises 15 residues. The CDR3 loop is CASSSAGLYTGELFF. In nucleotides, the CDR3 is TGCGCCAGCAGCTCAGCGGGGCTATACACCGGGGAGCTGTTTTTT.